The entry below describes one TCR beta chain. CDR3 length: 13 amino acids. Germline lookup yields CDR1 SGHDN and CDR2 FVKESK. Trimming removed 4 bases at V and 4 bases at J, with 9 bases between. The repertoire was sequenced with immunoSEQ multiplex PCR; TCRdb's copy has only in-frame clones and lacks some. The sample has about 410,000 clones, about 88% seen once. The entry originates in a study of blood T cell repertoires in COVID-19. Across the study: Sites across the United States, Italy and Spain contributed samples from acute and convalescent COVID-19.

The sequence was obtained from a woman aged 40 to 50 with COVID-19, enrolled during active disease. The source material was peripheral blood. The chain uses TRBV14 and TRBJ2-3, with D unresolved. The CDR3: CASSPPGPDTQYF. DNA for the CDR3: TGTGCCAGCAGCCCCCCAGGCCCAGATACGCAGTATTTT.